The 3 T cell receptor beta chains below were found in one sample sequenced in a study of human T cells and chemical hapten exposure. One entry per CDR3 protein results from TCRdb running MiXCR on the RACE reads. The sample has about 120,000 distinct CDR3 sequences, roughly 13% seen once. Time point: patch test 1, 2 weeks after DPC sensitization. The treatment here: therapeutic diphenylcyclopropenone sensitization with weekly scalp DPC. The source material was whole blood, sampled in connection with sensitization to the hapten diphenylcyclopropenone (DPC). All receptors derive from a man aged 18-30 years with alopecia areata. Some clones in this sample may be carry-over from other donors' samples.

This chain connects TRBV29-1 to TRBJ2-3; D gene uncertain. With 2 bases removed from V and 0 bases from J, the gap between germline ends came to 3 bases. Germline V gene data show CDR1 as SQVTM and CDR2 as ANQGSEA. There are 12 residues in the CDR3. CDR3 DNA: TGCAGCGTTGAAACTAGCACAGATACGCAGTATTTT. Translating it yields CSVETSTDTQYF.

This sequence joins TRBV20-1 and TRBJ1-5; TRBD1 is a possible D gene (5 bases). The length of the CDR3 is 14 residues. Germline V gene data show CDR1 as DFQATT and CDR2 as SNEGSKA (reference sequence). The V end lost 4 bases, the J end lost 1 base, and 11 bases lay between the germline ends. CDR3 DNA: TGCAGTGCTATAGACAGTCGGAGCAATCAGCCCCAGCATTTT. It is translated as CSAIDSRSNQPQHF.

This clonotype was recorded a few times. J is TRBJ2-1 and V is TRBV6-2 or TRBV6-3; TRBD2 matches at 11 bases. V shed 5 bases and J 4 bases; nucleotides not matched to a gene: 7. Germline-derived CDR1 and CDR2 are MNHEY and SVGEGT. This CDR3 comprises 16 residues. The DNA for the CDR3 is TGTGCCAGCAGTCACCCTAGCGGGGGGCCTTACAATGAGCAGTTCTTC. Protein sequence: CASSHPSGGPYNEQFF.